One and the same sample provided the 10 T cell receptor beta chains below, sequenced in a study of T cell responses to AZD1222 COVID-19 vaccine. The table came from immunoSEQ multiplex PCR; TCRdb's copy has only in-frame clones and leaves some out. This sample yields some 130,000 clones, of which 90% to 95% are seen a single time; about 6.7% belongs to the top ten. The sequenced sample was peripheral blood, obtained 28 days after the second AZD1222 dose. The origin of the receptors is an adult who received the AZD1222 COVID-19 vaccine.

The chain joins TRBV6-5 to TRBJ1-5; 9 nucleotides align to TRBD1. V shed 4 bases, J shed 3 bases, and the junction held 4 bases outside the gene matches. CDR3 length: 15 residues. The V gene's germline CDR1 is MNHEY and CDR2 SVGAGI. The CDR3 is CASSSWTGVNQPQHF. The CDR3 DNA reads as TGTGCCAGCAGTTCGTGGACAGGGGTCAATCAGCCCCAGCATTTT.

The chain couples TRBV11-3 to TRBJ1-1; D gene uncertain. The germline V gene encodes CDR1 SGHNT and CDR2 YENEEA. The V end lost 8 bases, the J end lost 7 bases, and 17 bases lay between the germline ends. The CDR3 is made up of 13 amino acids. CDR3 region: CASGLGRADEAFF. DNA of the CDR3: TGTGCCAGCGGGTTAGGTCGGGCGGATGAAGCTTTCTTT.

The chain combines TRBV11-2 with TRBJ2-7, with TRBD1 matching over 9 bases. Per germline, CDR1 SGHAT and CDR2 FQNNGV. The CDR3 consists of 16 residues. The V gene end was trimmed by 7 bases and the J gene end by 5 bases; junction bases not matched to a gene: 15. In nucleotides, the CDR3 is TGTGCCAGCACCAAAGGGGGGGGGACAGGGCGGAACGAGCAGTACTTC. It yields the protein CASTKGGGTGRNEQYF.

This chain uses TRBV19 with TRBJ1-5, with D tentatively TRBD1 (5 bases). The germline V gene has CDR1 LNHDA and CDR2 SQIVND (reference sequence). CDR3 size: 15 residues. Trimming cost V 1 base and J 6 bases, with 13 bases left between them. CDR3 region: CASSIVFRGSQPQHF. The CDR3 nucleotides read TGTGCCAGTAGTATAGTTTTTAGGGGCTCTCAGCCCCAGCATTTT.

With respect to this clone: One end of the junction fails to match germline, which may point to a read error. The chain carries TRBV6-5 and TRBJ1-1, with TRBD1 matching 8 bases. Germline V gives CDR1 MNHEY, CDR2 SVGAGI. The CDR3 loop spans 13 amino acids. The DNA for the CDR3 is TGTGCCAGCAGCTACTCGGGACAGGCGAGAGCTTTCTTT. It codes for CASSYSGQARAFF.

CDR3 sequence reads: CASRGQSNEKLFF. In nucleotides, the CDR3 is TGTGCCAGCAGGGGACAGTCTAATGAAAAACTGTTTTTT. The rearrangement joins TRBV2 to TRBJ1-4; 7 bases align to TRBD1. Germline CDR1 SNHLY, CDR2 FYNNEI. The CDR3 has 13 amino acids. After removal of 6 bases from V and 3 bases from J, the junction contained 1 base not matched to a gene.

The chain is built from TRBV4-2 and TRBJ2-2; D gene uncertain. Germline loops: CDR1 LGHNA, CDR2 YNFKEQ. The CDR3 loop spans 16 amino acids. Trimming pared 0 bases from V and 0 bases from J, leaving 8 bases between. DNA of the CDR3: TGTGCCAGCAGCCAAGAGTCTGGCGCGAACACCGGGGAGCTGTTTTTT. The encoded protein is CASSQESGANTGELFF.

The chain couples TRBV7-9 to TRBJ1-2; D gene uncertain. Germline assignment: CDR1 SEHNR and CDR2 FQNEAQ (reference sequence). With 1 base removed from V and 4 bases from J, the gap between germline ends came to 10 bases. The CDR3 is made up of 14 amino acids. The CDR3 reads CASSLGALLYGYTF. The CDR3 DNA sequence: TGTGCCAGCAGCTTAGGGGCACTGCTCTATGGCTACACCTTC.

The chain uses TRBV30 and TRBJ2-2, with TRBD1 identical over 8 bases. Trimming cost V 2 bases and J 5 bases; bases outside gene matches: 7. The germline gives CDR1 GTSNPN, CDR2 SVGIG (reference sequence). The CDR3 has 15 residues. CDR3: CAWSPPGQETGELFF. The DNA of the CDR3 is TGTGCCTGGAGTCCACCGGGACAGGAGACCGGGGAGCTGTTTTTT.

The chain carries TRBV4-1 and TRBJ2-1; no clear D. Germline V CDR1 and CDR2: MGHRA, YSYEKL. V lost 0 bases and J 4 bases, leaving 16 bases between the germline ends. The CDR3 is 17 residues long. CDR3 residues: CASSQESRSYPYNEQFF. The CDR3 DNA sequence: TGCGCCAGCAGCCAAGAATCTAGGAGTTACCCATACAATGAGCAGTTCTTC.